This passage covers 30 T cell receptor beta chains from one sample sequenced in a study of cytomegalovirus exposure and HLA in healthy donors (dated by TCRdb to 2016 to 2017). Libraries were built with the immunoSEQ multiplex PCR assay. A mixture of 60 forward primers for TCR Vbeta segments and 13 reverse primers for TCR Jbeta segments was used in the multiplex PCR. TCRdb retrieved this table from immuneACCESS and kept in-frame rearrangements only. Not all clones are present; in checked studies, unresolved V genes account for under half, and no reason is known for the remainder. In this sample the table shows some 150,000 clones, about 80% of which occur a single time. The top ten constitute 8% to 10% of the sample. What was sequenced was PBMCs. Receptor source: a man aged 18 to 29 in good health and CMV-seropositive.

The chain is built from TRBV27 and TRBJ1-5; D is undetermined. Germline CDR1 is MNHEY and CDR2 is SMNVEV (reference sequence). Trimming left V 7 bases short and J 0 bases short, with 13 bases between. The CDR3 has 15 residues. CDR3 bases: TGTGCCAGCAATAATCGTCAGAATAGCAATCAGCCCCAGCATTTT. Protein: CASNNRQNSNQPQHF.

For the CDR3, the DNA is TGTGCCAGCAGTCGAACTAGCGGTAGCTCCTACAATGAGCAGTTCTTC. This sequence encodes CASSRTSGSSYNEQFF. The genes are TRBV14 and TRBJ2-1; 8 positions agree with TRBD2. Germline assignment: CDR1 SGHDN and CDR2 FVKESK. This CDR3 comprises 16 residues. V was pared by 6 bases and J by 0 bases, with 7 bases of the junction left unmatched.

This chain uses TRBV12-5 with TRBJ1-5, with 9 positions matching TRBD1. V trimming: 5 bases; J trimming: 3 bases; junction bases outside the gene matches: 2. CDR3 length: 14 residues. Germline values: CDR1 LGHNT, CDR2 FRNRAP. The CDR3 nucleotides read TGTGCTAGTGGTCGGACAGGGGACAATCAGCCCCAGCATTTT. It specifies CASGRTGDNQPQHF. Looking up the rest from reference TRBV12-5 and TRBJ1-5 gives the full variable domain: DARVTQTPRHKVTEMGQEVTMRCQPILGHNTVFWYRQTMMQGLELLAYFRNRAPLDDSGMPKDRFSAEMPDATLATLKIQPSEPRDSAVYFCASGRTGDNQPQHFGDGTRLSIL.

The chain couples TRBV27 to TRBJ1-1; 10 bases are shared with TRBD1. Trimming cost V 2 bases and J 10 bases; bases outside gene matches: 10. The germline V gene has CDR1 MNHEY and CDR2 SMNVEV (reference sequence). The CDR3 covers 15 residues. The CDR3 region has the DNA TGTGCCAGCAGTTTAGGGACAGGGGCATTTTTGGGAGCTTTCTTT. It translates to CASSLGTGAFLGAFF.

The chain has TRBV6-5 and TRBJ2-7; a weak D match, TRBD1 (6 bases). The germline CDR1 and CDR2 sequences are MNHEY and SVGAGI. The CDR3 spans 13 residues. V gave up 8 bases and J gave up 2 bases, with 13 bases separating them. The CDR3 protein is CASGNRVAYEQYF. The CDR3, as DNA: TGTGCCAGCGGGAACAGGGTGGCCTACGAGCAGTACTTC.

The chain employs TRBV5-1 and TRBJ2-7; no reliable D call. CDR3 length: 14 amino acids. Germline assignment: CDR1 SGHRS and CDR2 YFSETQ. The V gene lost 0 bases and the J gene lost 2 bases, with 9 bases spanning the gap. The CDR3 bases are TGCGCCAGCAGCTTGGTGCACACTACCTACGAGCAGTACTTC. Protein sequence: CASSLVHTTYEQYF. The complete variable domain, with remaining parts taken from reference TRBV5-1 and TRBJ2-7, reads KAGVTQTPRYLIKTRGQQVTLSCSPISGHRSVSWYQQTPGQGLQFLFEYFSETQRNKGNFPGRFSGRQFSNSRSEMNVSTLELGDSALYLCASSLVHTTYEQYFGPGTRLTVT.

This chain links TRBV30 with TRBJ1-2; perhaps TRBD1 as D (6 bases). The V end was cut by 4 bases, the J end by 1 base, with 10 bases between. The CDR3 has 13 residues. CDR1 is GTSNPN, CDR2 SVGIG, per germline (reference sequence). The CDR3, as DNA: TGTGCCTGGACGGACAGTGTTAACTATGGCTACACCTTC. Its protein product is CAWTDSVNYGYTF.

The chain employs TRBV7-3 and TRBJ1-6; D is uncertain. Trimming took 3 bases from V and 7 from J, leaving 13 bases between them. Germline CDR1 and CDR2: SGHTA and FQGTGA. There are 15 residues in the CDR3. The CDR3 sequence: CASSFAGGENSPLHF. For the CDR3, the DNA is TGTGCCAGCAGCTTTGCGGGTGGTGAGAATTCACCCCTCCACTTT. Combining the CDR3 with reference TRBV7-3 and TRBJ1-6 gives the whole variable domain GAGVSQTPSNKVTEKGKYVELRCDPISGHTALYWYRQSLGQGPEFLIYFQGTGAADDSGLPNDRFFAVRPEGSVSTLKIQRTERGDSAVYLCASSFAGGENSPLHFGNGTRLTVT.

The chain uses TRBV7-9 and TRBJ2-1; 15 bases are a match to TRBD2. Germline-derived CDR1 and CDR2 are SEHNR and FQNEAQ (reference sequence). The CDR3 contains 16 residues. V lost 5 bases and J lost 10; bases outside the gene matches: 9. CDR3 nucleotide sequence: TGTGCCAGCAGCCCTTGGACTAGCGGGAGGGCGGAGGAGCAGTTCTTC. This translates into CASSPWTSGRAEEQFF.

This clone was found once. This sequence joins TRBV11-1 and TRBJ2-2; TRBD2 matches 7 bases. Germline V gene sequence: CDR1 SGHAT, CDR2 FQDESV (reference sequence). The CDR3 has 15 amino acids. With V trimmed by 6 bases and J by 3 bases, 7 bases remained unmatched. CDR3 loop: CASSWGGADTGELFF. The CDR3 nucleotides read TGTGCCAGCAGTTGGGGGGGTGCGGACACCGGGGAGCTGTTTTTT.

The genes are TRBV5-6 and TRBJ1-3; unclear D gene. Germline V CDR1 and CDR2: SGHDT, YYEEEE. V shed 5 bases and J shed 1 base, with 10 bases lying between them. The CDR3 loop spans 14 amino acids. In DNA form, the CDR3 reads TGTGCCAGCAGTCCGACTGTTTCTGGAAACACCATATATTTT. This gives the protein CASSPTVSGNTIYF.

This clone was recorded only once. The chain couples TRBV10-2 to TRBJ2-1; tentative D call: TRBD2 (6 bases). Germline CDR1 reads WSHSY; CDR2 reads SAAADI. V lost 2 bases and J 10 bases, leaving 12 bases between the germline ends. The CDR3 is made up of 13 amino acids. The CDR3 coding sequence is TGCGCCAGCAGTGAGCCTAGCGAGGACGAGCAGTTCTTC. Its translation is CASSEPSEDEQFF.

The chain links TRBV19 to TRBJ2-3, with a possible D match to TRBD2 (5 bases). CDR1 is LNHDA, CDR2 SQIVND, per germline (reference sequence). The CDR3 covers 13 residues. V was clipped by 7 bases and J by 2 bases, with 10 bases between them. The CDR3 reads CASKGAVTDTQYF. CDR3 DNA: TGTGCCAGTAAGGGAGCAGTCACAGATACGCAGTATTTT.

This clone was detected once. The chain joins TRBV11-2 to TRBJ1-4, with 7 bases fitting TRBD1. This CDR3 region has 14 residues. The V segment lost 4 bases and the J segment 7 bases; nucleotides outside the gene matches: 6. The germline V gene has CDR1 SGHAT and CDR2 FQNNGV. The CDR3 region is CASSSTGIGEKLFF. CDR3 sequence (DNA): TGTGCCAGCAGCTCGACAGGGATCGGTGAAAAACTGTTTTTT.

CDR3 sequence (DNA): TGTGCCAGTAGTATACCTGGGACAGGTTTTAATCAGCCCCAGCATTTT. This translates into CASSIPGTGFNQPQHF. The chain recombines TRBV19 with TRBJ1-5; TRBD1 aligns across 8 bases. Germline values: CDR1 LNHDA, CDR2 SQIVND (reference sequence). V lost 2 bases to trimming and J lost 4 bases; unmatched junction nucleotides: 7. CDR3 length: 16 amino acids.

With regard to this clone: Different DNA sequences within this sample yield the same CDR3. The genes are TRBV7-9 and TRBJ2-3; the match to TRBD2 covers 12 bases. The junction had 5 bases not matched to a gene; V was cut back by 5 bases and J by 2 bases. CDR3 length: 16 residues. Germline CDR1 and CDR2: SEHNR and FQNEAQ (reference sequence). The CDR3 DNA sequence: TGTGCCAGCAGCCTCGGACTAGCGGGGACCACAGATACGCAGTATTTT. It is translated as CASSLGLAGTTDTQYF.

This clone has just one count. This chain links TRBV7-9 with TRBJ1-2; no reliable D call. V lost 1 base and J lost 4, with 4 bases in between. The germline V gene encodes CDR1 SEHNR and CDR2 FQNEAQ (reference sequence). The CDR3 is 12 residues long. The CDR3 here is CASSLGLYGYTF. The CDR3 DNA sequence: TGTGCCAGCAGCTTAGGTCTCTATGGCTACACCTTC.

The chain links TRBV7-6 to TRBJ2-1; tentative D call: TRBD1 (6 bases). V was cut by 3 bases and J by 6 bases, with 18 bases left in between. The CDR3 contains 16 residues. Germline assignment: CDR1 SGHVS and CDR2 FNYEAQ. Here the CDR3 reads CASSLVGDIAANEQFF. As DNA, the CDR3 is TGTGCCAGCAGCTTGGTGGGGGACATCGCCGCCAATGAGCAGTTCTTC.

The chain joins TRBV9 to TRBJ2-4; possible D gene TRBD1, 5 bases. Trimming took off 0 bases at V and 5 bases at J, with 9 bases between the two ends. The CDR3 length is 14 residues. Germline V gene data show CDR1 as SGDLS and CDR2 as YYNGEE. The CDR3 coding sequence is TGTGCCAGCAGCGTAGGTTGGGGCCAAAACATTCAGTACTTC. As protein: CASSVGWGQNIQYF.

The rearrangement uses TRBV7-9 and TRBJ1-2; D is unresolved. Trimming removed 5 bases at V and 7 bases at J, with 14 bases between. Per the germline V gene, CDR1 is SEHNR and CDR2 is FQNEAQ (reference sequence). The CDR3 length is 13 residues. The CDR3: CASSDDGIVGYTF. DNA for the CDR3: TGTGCCAGCAGCGACGACGGGATTGTTGGCTACACCTTC.

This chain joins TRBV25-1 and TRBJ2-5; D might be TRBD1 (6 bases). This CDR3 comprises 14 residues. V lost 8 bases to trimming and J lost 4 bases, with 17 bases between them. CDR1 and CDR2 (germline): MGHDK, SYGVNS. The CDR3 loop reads CASGRDILRETQYF. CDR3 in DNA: TGTGCCAGCGGCCGGGACATCTTAAGAGAGACCCAGTACTTC.

The CDR3 here is CASSTRTGRNTEAFF. The CDR3 DNA is TGTGCCAGCAGCACCCGGACAGGGAGGAACACTGAAGCTTTCTTT. The chain has TRBV13 and TRBJ1-1, with 8 bases aligning to TRBD1. CDR3 length: 15 residues. The V and J ends lost 5 bases and 1 base, in that order; junction bases with no gene match: 6. Germline assignment: CDR1 PRHDT and CDR2 FYEKMQ (reference sequence).

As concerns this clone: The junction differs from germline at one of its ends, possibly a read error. CDR3 DNA sequence: TGTTCCAGCAGCTCACGAGTGGATACGCAGTATTTT. Translated, it gives CSSSSRVDTQYF. V is TRBV7-9 and J is TRBJ2-3; D not certain. The CDR3 is 12 residues long. CDR1 is SEHNR, CDR2 FQNEAQ, per germline (reference sequence).

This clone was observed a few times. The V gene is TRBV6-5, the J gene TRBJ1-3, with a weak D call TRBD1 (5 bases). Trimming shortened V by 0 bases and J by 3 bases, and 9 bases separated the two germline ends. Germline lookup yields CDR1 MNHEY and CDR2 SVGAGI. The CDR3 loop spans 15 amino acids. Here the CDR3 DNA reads TGTGCCAGCAGTTACTCTAGGACATATGGAAACACCATATATTTT. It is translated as CASSYSRTYGNTIYF.

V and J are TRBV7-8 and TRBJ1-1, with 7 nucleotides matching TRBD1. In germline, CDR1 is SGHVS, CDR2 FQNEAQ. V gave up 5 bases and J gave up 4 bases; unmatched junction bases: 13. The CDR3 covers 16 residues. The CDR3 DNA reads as TGTGCCAGCAGCCCGAACCCCACAGGGGCGGGCACTGAAGCTTTCTTT. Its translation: CASSPNPTGAGTEAFF. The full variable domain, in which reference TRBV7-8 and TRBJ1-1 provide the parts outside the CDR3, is GAGVSQSPRYKVAKRGQDVALRCDPISGHVSLFWYQQALGQGPEFLTYFQNEAQLDKSGLPSDRFFAERPEGSVSTLKIQRTQQEDSAVYLCASSPNPTGAGTEAFFGQGTRLTVV.

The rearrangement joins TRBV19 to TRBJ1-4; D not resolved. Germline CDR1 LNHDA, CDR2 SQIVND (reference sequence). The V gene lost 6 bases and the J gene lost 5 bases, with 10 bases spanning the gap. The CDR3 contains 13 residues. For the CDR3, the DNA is TGTGCCAGTAGCATTAGAGAGAATGAAAAACTGTTTTTT. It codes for CASSIRENEKLFF.

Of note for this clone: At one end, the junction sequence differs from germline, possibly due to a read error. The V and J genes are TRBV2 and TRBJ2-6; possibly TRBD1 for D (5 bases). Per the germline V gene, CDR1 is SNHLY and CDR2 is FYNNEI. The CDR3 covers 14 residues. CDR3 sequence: CANGRVSGANGLTF. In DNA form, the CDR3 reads TGTGCCAACGGCAGGGTCTCTGGGGCCAACGGCCTGACTTTC.

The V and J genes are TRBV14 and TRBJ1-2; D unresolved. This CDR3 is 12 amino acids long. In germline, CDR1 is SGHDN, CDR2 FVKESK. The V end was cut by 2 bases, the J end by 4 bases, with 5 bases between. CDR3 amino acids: CASSQLPYGYTF. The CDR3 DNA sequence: TGTGCCAGCAGCCAACTTCCCTATGGCTACACCTTC. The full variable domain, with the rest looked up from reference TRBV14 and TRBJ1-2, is EAGVTQFPSHSVIEKGQTVTLRCDPISGHDNLYWYRRVMGKEIKFLLHFVKESKQDESGMPNNRFLAERTGGTYSTLKVQPAELEDSGVYFCASSQLPYGYTFGSGTRLTVV.

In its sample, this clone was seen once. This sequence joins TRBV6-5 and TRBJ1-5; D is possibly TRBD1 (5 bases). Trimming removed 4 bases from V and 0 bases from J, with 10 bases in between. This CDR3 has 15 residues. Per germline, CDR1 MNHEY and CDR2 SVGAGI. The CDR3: CASSSAGYSNQPQHF. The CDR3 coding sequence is TGTGCCAGCAGTTCGGCAGGGTATAGCAATCAGCCCCAGCATTTT.

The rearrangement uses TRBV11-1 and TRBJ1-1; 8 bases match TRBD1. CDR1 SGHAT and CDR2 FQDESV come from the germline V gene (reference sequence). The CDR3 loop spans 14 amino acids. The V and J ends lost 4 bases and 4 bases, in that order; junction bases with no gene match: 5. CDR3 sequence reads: CASSSRTGSTEAFF. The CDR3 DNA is TGTGCCAGCAGCTCTCGGACAGGGTCCACTGAAGCTTTCTTT.